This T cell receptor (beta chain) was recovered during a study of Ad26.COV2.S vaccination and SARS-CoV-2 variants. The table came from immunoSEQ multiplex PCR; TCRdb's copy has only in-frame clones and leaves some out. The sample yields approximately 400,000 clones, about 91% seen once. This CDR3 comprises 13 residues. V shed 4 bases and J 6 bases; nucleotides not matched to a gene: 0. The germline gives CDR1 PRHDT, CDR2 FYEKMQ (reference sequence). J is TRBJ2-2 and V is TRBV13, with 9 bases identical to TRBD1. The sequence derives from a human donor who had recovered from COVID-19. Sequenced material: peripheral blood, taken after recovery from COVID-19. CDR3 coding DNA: TGTGCCAGCAGCTGGACAGGGGCCGGGGAGCTGTTTTTT. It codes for CASSWTGAGELFF.